This TCR beta chain was documented in a study of T cells of healthy individuals. This clonotype was picked up many times. TCRdb called the 5' RACE reads again in MiXCR, with one record for every CDR3 protein. The repertoire includes approximately 52,000 distinct CDR3 sequences, approximately 15% of them detected once, and around 16% sits in the top ten. The CDR3 spans 13 residues. CDR1 is MNHNY and CDR2 is SVGAGI in the germline V gene (reference sequence). V lost 6 bases and J lost 2, with 11 bases in between. This chain connects TRBV6-6 to TRBJ2-7; the D gene could be TRBD1 or TRBD2 (7 bases each). This TCR was recovered from a human donor in good health. The DNA for the CDR3 is TGTGCCAGCAGCCAGGGGGGGGCCTACGAGCAGTACTTC. Its translation: CASSQGGAYEQYF.